This T cell receptor (beta chain) was identified during a study of T-cell reconstitution after alpha-beta-depleted transplantation in children. Study results and limitations: Alpha-beta T cells about two months after transplant reportedly derived from several hundred expanded graft clones.

Comments on this clonotype: Its antigen is not known.

Unique molecular identifiers were incorporated into the prepared TCRbeta library. From the PCR reads, TCRdb called clonotypes with MiXCR, one entry per CDR3 protein. The sample lists approximately 980,000 distinct CDR3 sequences; roughly 29% were seen once. Sequenced material: PBMCs, mostly from graft donor cells, taken 360 days after TCRalphabeta/CD19-depleted stem cell transplant. The sequence was obtained from a boy in the first two years of life who had a stem cell transplant for SCID, so the T cells may come from the graft donor.

CDR3 in amino acids: CASSQATARATIYEQYF. The CDR3 nucleotides are TGTGCCAGCAGCCAAGCGACCGCCAGGGCGACTATCTACGAGCAGTACTTC. The chain links TRBV4-2 to TRBJ2-7; TRBD1 or TRBD2 may be the D gene (5 bases each). CDR3 length: 17 amino acids. V shed 1 base and J shed 3 bases, with 19 bases lying between them. CDR1 is LGHNA and CDR2 is YNFKEQ in the germline V gene.